One T cell receptor (beta chain) is described in this entry. Its antigen is undetermined. Produced via immunoSEQ multiplex PCR; TCRdb's table is partial and in-frame only. The sample holds about 240,000 clones; 70% to 90% are singletons and the top ten take around 11%. Treatment meaning: some 20 received Ad26.COV2.S at low or high dose, single or two shots; 5 received placebo; per-sample allocation not given. Vaccine and placebo recipients were sampled on day 63 after the first injection. This record comes from a study of Ad26.COV2.S vaccination and SARS-CoV-2 variants. General observations from the study: Comparability of non-spike TCR breadth was observed across vaccine and placebo recipients.

The receptor comes from a person aged 18-60 years who received the Ad26.COV2.S COVID-19 vaccine or a placebo. Sequencing used peripheral blood, obtained in a trial of Ad26.COV2.S vaccine versus placebo.

The DNA for the CDR3 is TGTGCCAGTCGAAACGGGGGGCCTTTGACTGAAGCTTTCTTT. Translated, it gives CASRNGGPLTEAFF. V and J are TRBV7-9 and TRBJ1-1, with D perhaps TRBD1 (6 bases). V lost 9 bases and J lost 5, with 19 bases in between. The CDR3 sequence is 14 residues long. Germline V gene lookup returns CDR1 SEHNR and CDR2 FQNEAQ (reference sequence).